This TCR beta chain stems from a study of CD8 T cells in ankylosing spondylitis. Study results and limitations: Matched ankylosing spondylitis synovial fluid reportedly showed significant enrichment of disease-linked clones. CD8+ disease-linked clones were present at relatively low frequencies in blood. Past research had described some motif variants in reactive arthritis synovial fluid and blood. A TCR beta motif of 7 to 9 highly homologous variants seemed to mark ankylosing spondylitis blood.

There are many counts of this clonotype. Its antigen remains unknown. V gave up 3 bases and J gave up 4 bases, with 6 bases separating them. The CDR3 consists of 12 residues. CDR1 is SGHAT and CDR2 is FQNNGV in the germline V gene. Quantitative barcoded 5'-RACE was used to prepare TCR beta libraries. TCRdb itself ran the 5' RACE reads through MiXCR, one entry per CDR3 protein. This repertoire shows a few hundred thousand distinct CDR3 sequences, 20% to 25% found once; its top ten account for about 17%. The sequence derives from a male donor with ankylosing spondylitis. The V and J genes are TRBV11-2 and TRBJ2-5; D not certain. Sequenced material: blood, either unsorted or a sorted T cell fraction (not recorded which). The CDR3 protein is CASSLSRETQYF. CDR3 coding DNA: TGTGCCAGCAGCTTGAGCCGAGAGACCCAGTACTTC. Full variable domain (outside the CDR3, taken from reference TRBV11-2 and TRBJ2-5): EAGVAQSPRYKIIEKRQSVAFWCNPISGHATLYWYQQILGQGPKLLIQFQNNGVVDDSQLPKDRFSAERLKGVDSTLKIQPAKLEDSAVYLCASSLSRETQYFGPGTRLLVL.